This entry lists 17 T cell receptor beta chains sequenced from one sample in a study of T cell clones after liver transplantation. Clones were read by immunoSEQ multiplex PCR, and TCRdb kept only the in-frame ones, dropping some. The data show over 60,000 clones, over 70% seen once. The sample here was CD4+ T cells from blood, taken before liver transplant. These receptors were taken from a human donor who received a liver transplant.

The chain joins TRBV5-1 to TRBJ1-3; D call uncertain. This CDR3 contains 11 residues. In germline, CDR1 is SGHRS, CDR2 YFSETQ. The ends were cut back, 0 bases at V and 9 bases at J, with 4 bases in the middle. The CDR3 region is CASSLGSTIYF. CDR3 bases: TGCGCCAGCAGCTTGGGGAGCACCATATATTTT.

The V call is TRBV19, the J call TRBJ1-2; the D is unclear. Germline V gene data show CDR1 as LNHDA and CDR2 as SQIVND (reference sequence). V gave up 3 bases and J gave up 4 bases, with 12 bases separating them. The CDR3 totals 14 residues. The CDR3 region is CASSIRQPSYGYTF. CDR3 sequence (DNA): TGTGCCAGTAGTATTCGGCAGCCTAGCTATGGCTACACCTTC.

This clone appeared a few times. The rearrangement joins TRBV6-5 to TRBJ1-1, with D possibly being TRBD1 (5 bases). Germline V CDR1 and CDR2: MNHEY, SVGAGI. The CDR3 length is 14 residues. Deletions cut 4 bases from V and 1 base from J, with 10 bases between. The CDR3 coding sequence is TGTGCCAGCAGTTTCCGACAGAGGAACACTGAAGCTTTCTTT. Its protein product is CASSFRQRNTEAFF.

The chain employs TRBV5-4 and TRBJ2-2; no definite D call. V lost 4 bases, J lost 2 bases, and 0 bases lay in between. Germline V lookup: CDR1 SGHNT, CDR2 YYREEE (reference sequence). The CDR3 sequence is 11 residues long. The CDR3: CASSNTGELFF. DNA for the CDR3: TGTGCCAGCAGCAACACCGGGGAGCTGTTTTTT.

The CDR3 spells CSVPTGRRNQPQHF. The CDR3 DNA reads TGCAGCGTTCCGACAGGGCGACGCAATCAGCCCCAGCATTTT. The J gene is TRBJ1-5, the V gene TRBV29-1; 7 bases align to TRBD1. The CDR3 sequence is 14 residues long. The germline CDR1 and CDR2 sequences are SQVTM and ANQGSEA. V trimming: 5 bases; J trimming: 2 bases; junction bases outside the gene matches: 6. The full variable domain, rest sourced from reference TRBV29-1 and TRBJ1-5, is SAVISQKPSRDICQRGTSLTIQCQVDSQVTMMFWYRQQPGQSLTLIATANQGSEATYESGFVIDKFPISRPNLTFSTLTVSNMSPEDSSIYLCSVPTGRRNQPQHFGDGTRLSIL.

As for this clone: Within the sample, other DNA sequences also encode this same CDR3. The J gene is TRBJ1-2, the V gene TRBV30; 8 nucleotides match TRBD1. The CDR3 spans 12 residues. Germline V gene data show CDR1 as GTSNPN and CDR2 as SVGIG (reference sequence). J lost 3 bases, V lost 5 bases, and 2 bases had no gene match. The DNA for the CDR3 is TGTGCCTGGGGGGACAGGTACTATGGCTACACCTTC. Protein sequence: CAWGDRYYGYTF.

The V gene is TRBV7-9, the J gene TRBJ1-1; no clear D gene. The CDR3 is made up of 14 amino acids. The germline V and J ends were trimmed by 2 bases and 0 bases, with 7 bases remaining between them. Germline V gives CDR1 SEHNR, CDR2 FQNEAQ (reference sequence). The CDR3 region has the DNA TGTGCCAGCAGCTTATCTAGATTGAACACTGAAGCTTTCTTT. It specifies CASSLSRLNTEAFF.

This clone was seen more than once but under ten times. This chain connects TRBV28 to TRBJ1-1; the match to TRBD1 covers 8 bases. The ends lost 3 bases at V and 1 base at J; junction bases unmatched: 4. Germline V gene data show CDR1 as MDHEN and CDR2 as SYDVKM. The CDR3 length is 15 residues. CDR3 in amino acids: CASSFAGTGNTEAFF. The CDR3 nucleotides read TGTGCCAGCAGTTTCGCCGGGACAGGGAACACTGAAGCTTTCTTT.

The V and J genes are TRBV25-1 and TRBJ2-1; TRBD2 aligns across 11 bases. Germline-derived CDR1 and CDR2 are MGHDK and SYGVNS. The junction had 7 bases not matched to a gene; V was cut back by 5 bases and J by 4 bases. CDR3 length equals 16 residues. The CDR3 DNA follows: TGTGCCAGCAGTCCTCTGACTAGCGGGGCATACAATGAGCAGTTCTTC. This translates into CASSPLTSGAYNEQFF.

This clone was observed a single time. This chain connects TRBV28 to TRBJ2-7; 10 bases agree with TRBD1. The J segment lost 3 bases and the V segment lost 7 bases, leaving 6 bases of the junction unmatched. Looked up from germline, CDR1 is MDHEN and CDR2 is SYDVKM. The length of the CDR3 is 14 residues. The CDR3 sequence is CASTPGQGRYEQYF. CDR3 bases: TGTGCCAGCACCCCGGGACAGGGGCGCTACGAGCAGTACTTC.

The chain has TRBV11-3 and TRBJ2-7, with D tentatively TRBD2 (5 bases). The CDR3 loop spans 13 amino acids. The V end was cut by 5 bases, the J end by 6 bases, with 14 bases between. The germline V gene has CDR1 SGHNT and CDR2 YENEEA. The CDR3 region has the DNA TGTGCCAGCAGCGTCATGAGGGATACCGAGCAGTACTTC. This gives the protein CASSVMRDTEQYF. Drawing the rest from reference TRBV11-3 and TRBJ2-7, the complete variable domain is EAGVVQSPRYKIIEKKQPVAFWCNPISGHNTLYWYLQNLGQGPELLIRYENEEAVDDSQLPKDRFSAERLKGVDSTLKIQPAELGDSAVYLCASSVMRDTEQYFGPGTRLTVT.

The CDR3 here is CASSGTGRGGRNEQFF. In nucleotides, the CDR3 is TGTGCCAGCAGTGGGACCGGCAGGGGGGGGCGCAATGAGCAGTTCTTC. The chain uses TRBV6-1 and TRBJ2-1; either TRBD1 or TRBD2 may fit D (7 bases each). The CDR3 totals 16 residues. V was pared by 4 bases and J by 6 bases, with 19 bases between. Per germline, CDR1 MNHNS and CDR2 SASEGT.

Only a few counts were recorded for this clone. The chain combines TRBV5-1 with TRBJ2-5; 8 nucleotides align to TRBD1. V lost 2 bases, J lost 2 bases, and 2 bases stayed unmatched. Looked up from germline, CDR1 is SGHRS and CDR2 is YFSETQ. This CDR3 has 14 residues. CDR3 DNA: TGCGCCAGCAGCTTCCAGGGGGCACAAGAGACCCAGTACTTC. Translating it yields CASSFQGAQETQYF.

V usage is TRBV14 and J usage is TRBJ2-4, with a weak D call TRBD2 (5 bases). The germline gives CDR1 SGHDN, CDR2 FVKESK. Between the trimmed V and J ends, which lost 3 bases and 3 bases, there was a span of 9 bases. This CDR3 spans 14 amino acids. CDR3 DNA sequence: TGTGCCAGCAGCCATTTCGGGGACAAAAACATTCAGTACTTC. This encodes CASSHFGDKNIQYF.

The chain combines TRBV9 with TRBJ1-2, with D possibly matching TRBD1 (5 bases). The germline V and J ends were trimmed by 1 base and 4 bases, with 8 bases remaining between them. CDR1 SGDLS and CDR2 YYNGEE come from the germline V gene. This CDR3 comprises 13 residues. CDR3 coding DNA: TGTGCCAGCAGCGTATCAGGGCGCTATGGCTACACCTTC. This sequence encodes CASSVSGRYGYTF. The variable domain in full, completed from reference TRBV9 and TRBJ1-2, reads DSGVTQTPKHLITATGQRVTLRCSPRSGDLSVYWYQQSLDQGLQFLIQYYNGEERAKGNILERFSAQQFPDLHSELNLSSLELGDSALYFCASSVSGRYGYTFGSGTRLTVV.

This chain links TRBV28 with TRBJ2-1; 9 nucleotides align to TRBD2. CDR1 and CDR2 from the germline V gene are MDHEN and SYDVKM. The CDR3 totals 17 residues. The ends lost 5 bases at V and 3 bases at J; junction bases unmatched: 11. CDR3 DNA sequence: TGTGCCAGCAGTGGACTAGCGTATCAGCAAAACTACAATGAGCAGTTCTTC. This gives the protein CASSGLAYQQNYNEQFF.

The chain has TRBV11-3 and TRBJ2-3; TRBD2 matches at 7 bases. The CDR3 contains 15 residues. J gave up 3 bases and V 4 bases, and 7 bases lay outside the gene matches. In germline, CDR1 is SGHNT, CDR2 YENEEA. The CDR3 sequence: CASSSSGTTTDTQYF. CDR3 DNA: TGTGCCAGCAGCTCGTCCGGGACTACTACAGATACGCAGTATTTT. Full variable domain (outside the CDR3, taken from reference TRBV11-3 and TRBJ2-3): EAGVVQSPRYKIIEKKQPVAFWCNPISGHNTLYWYLQNLGQGPELLIRYENEEAVDDSQLPKDRFSAERLKGVDSTLKIQPAELGDSAVYLCASSSSGTTTDTQYFGPGTRLTVL.